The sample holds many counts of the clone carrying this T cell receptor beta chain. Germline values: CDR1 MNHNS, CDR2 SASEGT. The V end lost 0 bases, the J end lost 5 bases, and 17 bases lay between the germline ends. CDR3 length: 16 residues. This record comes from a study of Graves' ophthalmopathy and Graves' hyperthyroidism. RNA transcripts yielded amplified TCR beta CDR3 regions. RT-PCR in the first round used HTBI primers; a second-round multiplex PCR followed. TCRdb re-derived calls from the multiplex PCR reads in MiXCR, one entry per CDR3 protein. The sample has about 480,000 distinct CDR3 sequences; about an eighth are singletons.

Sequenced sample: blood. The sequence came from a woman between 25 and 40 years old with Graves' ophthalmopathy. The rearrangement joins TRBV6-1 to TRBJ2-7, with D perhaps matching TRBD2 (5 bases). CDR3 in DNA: TGTGCCAGCAGTGAAGCAGCAGGACTGGATTTCGACGAGCAGTACTTC. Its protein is CASSEAAGLDFDEQYF.